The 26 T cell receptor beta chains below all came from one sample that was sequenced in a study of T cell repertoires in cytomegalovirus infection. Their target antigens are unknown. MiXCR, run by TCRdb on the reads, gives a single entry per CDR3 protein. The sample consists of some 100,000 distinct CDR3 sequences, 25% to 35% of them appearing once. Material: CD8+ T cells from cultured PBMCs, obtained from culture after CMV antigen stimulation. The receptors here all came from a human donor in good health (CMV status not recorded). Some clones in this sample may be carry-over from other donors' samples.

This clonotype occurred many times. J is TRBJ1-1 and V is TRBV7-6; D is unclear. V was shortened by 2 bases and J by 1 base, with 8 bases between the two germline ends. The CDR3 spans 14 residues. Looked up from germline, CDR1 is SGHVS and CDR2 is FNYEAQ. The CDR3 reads CASSLTESNTEAFF. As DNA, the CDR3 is TGTGCCAGCAGCTTAACGGAATCGAACACTGAAGCTTTCTTT.

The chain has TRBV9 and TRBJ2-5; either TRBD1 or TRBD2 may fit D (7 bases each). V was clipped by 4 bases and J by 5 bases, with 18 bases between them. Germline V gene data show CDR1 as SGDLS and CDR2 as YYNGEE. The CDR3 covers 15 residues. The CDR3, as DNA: TGTGCCAGCAGCCCAGGGACAGCGGGGCGTGAGACCCAGTACTTC. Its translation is CASSPGTAGRETQYF. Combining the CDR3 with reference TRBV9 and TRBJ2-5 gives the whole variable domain DSGVTQTPKHLITATGQRVTLRCSPRSGDLSVYWYQQSLDQGLQFLIQYYNGEERAKGNILERFSAQQFPDLHSELNLSSLELGDSALYFCASSPGTAGRETQYFGPGTRLLVL.

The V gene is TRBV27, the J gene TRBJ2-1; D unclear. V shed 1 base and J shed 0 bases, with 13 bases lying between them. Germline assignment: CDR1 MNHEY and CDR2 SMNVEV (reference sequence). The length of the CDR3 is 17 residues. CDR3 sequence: CASSLYPPTLSYNEQFF. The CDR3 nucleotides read TGTGCCAGCAGTTTATATCCGCCAACGCTCTCCTACAATGAGCAGTTCTTC.

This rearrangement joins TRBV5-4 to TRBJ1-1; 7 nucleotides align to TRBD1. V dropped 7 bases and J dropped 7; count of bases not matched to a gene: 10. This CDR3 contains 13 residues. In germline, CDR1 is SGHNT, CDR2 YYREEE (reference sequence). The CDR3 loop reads CASLLQGSVEAFF. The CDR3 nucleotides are TGTGCCAGCCTCCTACAGGGGAGTGTTGAAGCTTTCTTT.

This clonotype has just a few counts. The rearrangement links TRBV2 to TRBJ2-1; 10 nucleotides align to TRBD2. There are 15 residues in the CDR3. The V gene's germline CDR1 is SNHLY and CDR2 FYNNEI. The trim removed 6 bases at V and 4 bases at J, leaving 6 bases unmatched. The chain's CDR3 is CASRRTSGPYNEQFF. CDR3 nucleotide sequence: TGTGCCAGCAGGCGGACTAGCGGACCATACAATGAGCAGTTCTTC. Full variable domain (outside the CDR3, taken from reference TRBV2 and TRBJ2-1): EPEVTQTPSHQVTQMGQEVILRCVPISNHLYFYWYRQILGQKVEFLVSFYNNEISEKSEIFDDQFSVERPDGSNFTLKIRSTKLEDSAMYFCASRRTSGPYNEQFFGPGTRLTVL.

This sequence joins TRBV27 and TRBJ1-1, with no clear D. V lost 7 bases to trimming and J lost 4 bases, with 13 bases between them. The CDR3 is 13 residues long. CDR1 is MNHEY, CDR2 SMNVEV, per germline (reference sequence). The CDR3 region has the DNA TGTGCCAGCATGTTGGGGTCGTTCACTGAAGCTTTCTTT. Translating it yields CASMLGSFTEAFF.

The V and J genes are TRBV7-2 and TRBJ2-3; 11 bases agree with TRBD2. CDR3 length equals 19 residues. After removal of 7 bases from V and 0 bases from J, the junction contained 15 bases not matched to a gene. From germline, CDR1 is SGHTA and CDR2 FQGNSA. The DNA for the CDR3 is TGTGCCAGCAAATTCCCTCTAGCGGGGGGAACCCCTAGCACAGATACGCAGTATTTT. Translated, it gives CASKFPLAGGTPSTDTQYF.

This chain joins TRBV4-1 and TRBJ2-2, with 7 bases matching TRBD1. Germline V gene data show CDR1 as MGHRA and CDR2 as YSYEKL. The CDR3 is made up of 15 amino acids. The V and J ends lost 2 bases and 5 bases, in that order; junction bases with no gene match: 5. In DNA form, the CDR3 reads TGCGCCAGCAGCCAAACCGGGACAGAGACCGGGGAGCTGTTTTTT. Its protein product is CASSQTGTETGELFF.

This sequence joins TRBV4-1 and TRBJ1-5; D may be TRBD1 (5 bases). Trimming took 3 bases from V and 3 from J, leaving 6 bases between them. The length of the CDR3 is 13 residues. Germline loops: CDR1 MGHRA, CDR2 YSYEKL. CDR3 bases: TGCGCCAGCAGCCAGACAGCCAATCAGCCCCAGCATTTT. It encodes CASSQTANQPQHF.

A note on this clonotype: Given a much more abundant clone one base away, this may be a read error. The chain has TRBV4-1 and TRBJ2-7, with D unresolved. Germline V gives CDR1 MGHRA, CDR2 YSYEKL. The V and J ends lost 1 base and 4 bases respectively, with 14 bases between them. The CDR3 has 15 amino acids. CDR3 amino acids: CASSQVGSYDYEQYF. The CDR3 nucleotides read TGCGCCAGCAGCCAAGTCGGCTCCTACGATTACGAGCAGTACTTC.

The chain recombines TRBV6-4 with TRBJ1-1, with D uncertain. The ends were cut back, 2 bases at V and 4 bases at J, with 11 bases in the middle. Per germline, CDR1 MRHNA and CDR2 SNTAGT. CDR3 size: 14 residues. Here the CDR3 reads CASSDNWRATEAFF. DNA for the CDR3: TGTGCCAGCAGTGACAATTGGAGGGCCACTGAAGCTTTCTTT.

The CDR3, as DNA: TGTGCCAGCAGCTTCTCCGGGACTCTCAACAATGAGCAGTTCTTC. This encodes CASSFSGTLNNEQFF. This sequence joins TRBV13 and TRBJ2-1; possible D gene TRBD2, 6 bases. The germline V gene encodes CDR1 PRHDT and CDR2 FYEKMQ (reference sequence). V was cut by 3 bases and J by 5 bases, with 14 bases left in between. The CDR3 loop spans 15 amino acids.

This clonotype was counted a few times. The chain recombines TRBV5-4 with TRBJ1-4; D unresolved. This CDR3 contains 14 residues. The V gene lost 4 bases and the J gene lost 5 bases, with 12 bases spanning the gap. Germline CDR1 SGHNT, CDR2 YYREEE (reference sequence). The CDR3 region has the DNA TGTGCCAGCAGCCCGGACGGAGAGAATGAAAAACTGTTTTTT. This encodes CASSPDGENEKLFF.

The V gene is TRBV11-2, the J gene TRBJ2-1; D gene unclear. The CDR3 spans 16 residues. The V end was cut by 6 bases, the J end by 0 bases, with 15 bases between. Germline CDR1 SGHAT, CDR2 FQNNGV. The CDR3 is CASSSQGYRSYNEQFF. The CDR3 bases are TGTGCCAGCAGTTCCCAAGGATATCGCTCCTACAATGAGCAGTTCTTC.

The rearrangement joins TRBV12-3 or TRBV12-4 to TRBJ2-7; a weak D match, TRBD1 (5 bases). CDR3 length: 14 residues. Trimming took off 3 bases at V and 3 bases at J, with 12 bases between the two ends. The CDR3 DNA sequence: TGTGCCAGCAGTTTTCGTCCAGGGAACTACGAGCAGTACTTC. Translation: CASSFRPGNYEQYF.

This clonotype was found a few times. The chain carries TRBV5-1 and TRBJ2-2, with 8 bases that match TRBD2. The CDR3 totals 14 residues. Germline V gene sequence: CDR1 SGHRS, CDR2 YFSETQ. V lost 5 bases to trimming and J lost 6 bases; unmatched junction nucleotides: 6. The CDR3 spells CASRSSGGSGELFF. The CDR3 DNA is TGCGCCAGCAGAAGCAGCGGGGGTTCCGGGGAGCTGTTTTTT.

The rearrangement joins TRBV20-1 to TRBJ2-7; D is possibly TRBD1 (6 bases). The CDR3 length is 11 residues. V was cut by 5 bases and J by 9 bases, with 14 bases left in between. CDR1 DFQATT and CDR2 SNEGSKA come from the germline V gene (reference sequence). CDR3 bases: TGCAGTGCTGCGGACAGCTCAAGGCAGTACTTC. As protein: CSAADSSRQYF.

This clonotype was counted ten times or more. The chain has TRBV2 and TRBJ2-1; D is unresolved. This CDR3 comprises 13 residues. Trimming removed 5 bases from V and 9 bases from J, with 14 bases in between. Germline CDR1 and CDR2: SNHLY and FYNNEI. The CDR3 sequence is CASSPPTVGEQFF. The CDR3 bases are TGTGCCAGCAGTCCCCCTACGGTGGGTGAGCAGTTCTTC.

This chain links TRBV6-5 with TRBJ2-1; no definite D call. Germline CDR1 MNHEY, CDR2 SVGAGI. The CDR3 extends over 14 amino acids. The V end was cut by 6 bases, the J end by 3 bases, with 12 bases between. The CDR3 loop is CASSSDTNYNEQFF. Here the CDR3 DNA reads TGTGCCAGCAGCTCTGACACCAACTACAATGAGCAGTTCTTC.

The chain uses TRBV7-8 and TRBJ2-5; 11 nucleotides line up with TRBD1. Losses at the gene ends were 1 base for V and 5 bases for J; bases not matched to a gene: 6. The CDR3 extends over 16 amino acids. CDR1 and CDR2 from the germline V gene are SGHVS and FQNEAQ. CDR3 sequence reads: CASSLVSGTGGETQYF. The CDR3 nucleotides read TGTGCCAGCAGCTTAGTCTCCGGGACAGGGGGGGAGACCCAGTACTTC.

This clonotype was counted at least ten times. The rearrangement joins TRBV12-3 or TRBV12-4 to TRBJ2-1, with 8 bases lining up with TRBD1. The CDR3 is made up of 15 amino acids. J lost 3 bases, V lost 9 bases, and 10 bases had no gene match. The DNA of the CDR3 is TGTGCCAGTTCACAGGGGGAACTATACTACAATGAGCAGTTCTTC. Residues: CASSQGELYYNEQFF.

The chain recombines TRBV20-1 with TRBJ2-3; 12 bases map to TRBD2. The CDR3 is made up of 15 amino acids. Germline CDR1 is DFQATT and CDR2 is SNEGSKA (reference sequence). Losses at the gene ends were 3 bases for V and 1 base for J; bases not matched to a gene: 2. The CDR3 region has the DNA TGCAGTGCTAGGGCTAGCGGGGGGGGCACAGATACGCAGTATTTT. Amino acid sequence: CSARASGGGTDTQYF.

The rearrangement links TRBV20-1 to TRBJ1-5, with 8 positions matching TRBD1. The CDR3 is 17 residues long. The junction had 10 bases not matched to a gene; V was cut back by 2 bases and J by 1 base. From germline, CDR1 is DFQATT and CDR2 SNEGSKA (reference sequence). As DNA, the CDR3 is TGCAGTGCTAGACCCCTCGGGGACAGGTACAGCAATCAGCCCCAGCATTTT. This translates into CSARPLGDRYSNQPQHF.

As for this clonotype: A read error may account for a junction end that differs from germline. The CDR3 spells CASSSDLRQGNF. In DNA, the CDR3 is TGTGCCAGCAGCTCGGATCTTCGTCAGGGCAACTTC. This chain links TRBV7-9 with TRBJ2-4; D perhaps matches TRBD1 (5 bases). The CDR3 contains 12 residues. Per the germline V gene, CDR1 is SEHNR and CDR2 is FQNEAQ (reference sequence).

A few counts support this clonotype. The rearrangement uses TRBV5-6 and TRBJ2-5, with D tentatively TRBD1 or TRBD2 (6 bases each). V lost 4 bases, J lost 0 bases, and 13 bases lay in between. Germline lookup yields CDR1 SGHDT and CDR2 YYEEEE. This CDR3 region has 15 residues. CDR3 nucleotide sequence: TGTGCCAGCAGCCCTGGGGGGCAGGACCAAGAGACCCAGTACTTC. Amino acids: CASSPGGQDQETQYF.

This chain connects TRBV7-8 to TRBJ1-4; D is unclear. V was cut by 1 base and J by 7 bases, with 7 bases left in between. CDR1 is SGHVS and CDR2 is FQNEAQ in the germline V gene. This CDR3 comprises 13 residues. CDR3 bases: TGTGCCAGCAGCTTAGGGAGGGTTGAAAAACTGTTTTTT. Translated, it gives CASSLGRVEKLFF.